The 28 T cell receptor beta chains reported below all come from one sample, sequenced in a study of vaccination effects on CD4 cells after COVID-19. Assay used: immunoSEQ multiplex PCR; TCRdb lists only in-frame clones, some missing. The sample shows around 36,000 clones, around 70% of them seen only once. Antigen-specific CD4+ T cells were first expanded with viral peptide pools by the ViraFEST assay and only then sequenced. Cells that had been cultured for 10 days were the source of isolated CD4+ T cells. Vaccinees lacked prior SARS-CoV-2 infection and tested negative for nucleocapsid antibodies. No cognate antigen is known for these TCRs. The source material was CD4+ T cells from PBMCs cultured with SARS-CoV-2 spike peptides, sampled before COVID-19 vaccination. These receptors were obtained from a human donor who received a COVID-19 vaccine.

The chain carries TRBV9 and TRBJ1-1, with 8 bases lining up with TRBD1. CDR1 is SGDLS and CDR2 is YYNGEE in the germline V gene. CDR3 length equals 14 residues. Trimming cost V 4 bases and J 8 bases; bases outside gene matches: 10. CDR3 nucleotides: TGTGCCAGCAGCTTTACCGGGACAGGTGGAGAAGCTTTCTTT. Translated: CASSFTGTGGEAFF.

CDR3 residues: CASSVGVAAQETQYF. The DNA of the CDR3 is TGTGCCAGCAGCGTAGGGGTAGCGGCACAAGAGACCCAGTACTTC. This sequence joins TRBV9 and TRBJ2-5, with D maybe TRBD2 (6 bases). The length of the CDR3 is 15 residues. V dropped 0 bases and J dropped 2 bases, with 11 bases sitting between them. Germline V gene data show CDR1 as SGDLS and CDR2 as YYNGEE.

The chain employs TRBV5-1 and TRBJ1-1; 7 positions agree with TRBD1. From germline, CDR1 is SGHRS and CDR2 YFSETQ. The CDR3 length is 14 residues. V lost 0 bases, J lost 1 base, and 0 bases stayed unmatched. The CDR3 region is CASSLDRGNTEAFF. DNA for the CDR3: TGCGCCAGCAGCTTGGACAGGGGGAACACTGAAGCTTTCTTT.

The rearrangement links TRBV7-9 to TRBJ1-2; no firm D call. V was trimmed by 2 bases and J by 5 bases, leaving 6 bases between them. Germline CDR1 and CDR2: SEHNR and FQNEAQ (reference sequence). The CDR3 totals 12 residues. Here the CDR3 reads CASSLSSYGYTF. The CDR3 DNA follows: TGTGCCAGCAGCTTAAGCTCATATGGCTACACCTTC. The whole variable domain, remainder taken from reference TRBV7-9 and TRBJ1-2, is DTGVSQNPRHKITKRGQNVTFRCDPISEHNRLYWYRQTLGQGPEFLTYFQNEAQLEKSRLLSDRFSAERPKGSFSTLEIQRTEQGDSAMYLCASSLSSYGYTFGSGTRLTVV.

This clone came up a few times. The junction departs from the called germline gene at one end, perhaps through a read error. The chain joins TRBV5-8 to TRBJ2-1; 8 bases map to TRBD1. CDR1 SGHTS and CDR2 YDEGEE come from the germline V gene. The CDR3 contains 12 residues. Here the CDR3 DNA reads TGTGCCAGCAGCTTGGTGCAGGGGGCTCTGGTCTTC. This translates into CASSLVQGALVF.

The chain recombines TRBV5-1 with TRBJ1-2, with no clear D. The ends were cut back, 0 bases at V and 8 bases at J, with 8 bases in the middle. The CDR3 runs to 12 residues. CDR1 is SGHRS, CDR2 YFSETQ, per germline. The CDR3, as DNA: TGCGCCAGCAGCTTGGAAGAAGGCGGCTACACCTTC. Translating gives CASSLEEGGYTF.

A few counts support this clone. The rearrangement joins TRBV5-1 to TRBJ1-1, with D unclear. Trimming removed 2 bases from V and 2 bases from J, with 1 base in between. The CDR3 sequence is 11 residues long. CDR1 is SGHRS and CDR2 is YFSETQ in the germline V gene. This CDR3 reads CASSLNTEAFF. The CDR3 nucleotides are TGCGCCAGCAGCTTAAACACTGAAGCTTTCTTT.

J is TRBJ2-7 and V is TRBV3-1 (or the pseudogene TRBV3-2); perhaps TRBD1 as D (5 bases). Deletions cut 3 bases from V and 3 bases from J, with 9 bases between. CDR3 length equals 13 residues. The V gene's germline CDR1 is LGHDT and CDR2 YNNKEL (reference sequence). The CDR3 DNA follows: TGTGCCAGCAGCCAGATGACAGACTACGAGCAGTACTTC. Translation: CASSQMTDYEQYF.

The V and J genes are TRBV30 and TRBJ2-3, with D perhaps TRBD2 (6 bases). Germline CDR1 and CDR2: GTSNPN and SVGIG (reference sequence). The CDR3 is 16 amino acids. The ends were cut back, 1 base at V and 0 bases at J, with 14 bases in the middle. DNA for the CDR3: TGTGCCTGGAGTGACCTCGGGAGCAGTAGCACAGATACGCAGTATTTT. Its protein is CAWSDLGSSSTDTQYF.

This clone was counted a single time. V and J are TRBV20-1 and TRBJ1-1, with no clear D. The CDR3 loop spans 11 amino acids. CDR1 and CDR2 from the germline V gene are DFQATT and SNEGSKA (reference sequence). Trimming pared 2 bases from V and 7 bases from J, leaving 8 bases between. CDR3 sequence reads: CSARWVSEAFF. The CDR3 coding sequence is TGCAGTGCTAGATGGGTCAGTGAAGCTTTCTTT.

The chain combines TRBV3-1 (or the pseudogene TRBV3-2) with TRBJ1-4; D is unclear. CDR1 LGHDT and CDR2 YNNKEL come from the germline V gene (reference sequence). V was pared by 3 bases and J by 5 bases, with 7 bases between. CDR3 length equals 13 residues. The CDR3 sequence is CASSHGVNEKLFF. DNA of the CDR3: TGTGCCAGCAGCCACGGTGTCAATGAAAAACTGTTTTTT.

This chain links TRBV11-2 with TRBJ2-1, with 7 bases fitting TRBD2. The CDR3 extends over 13 amino acids. The ends lost 1 base at V and 15 bases at J; junction bases unmatched: 9. Germline assignment: CDR1 SGHAT and CDR2 FQNNGV. The CDR3 DNA sequence: TGTGCCAGCAGCTTAGTAGCTCTAGCGGATCTGTTCTTC. It encodes CASSLVALADLFF. The whole variable domain, filled in from reference TRBV11-2 and TRBJ2-1, reads EAGVAQSPRYKIIEKRQSVAFWCNPISGHATLYWYQQILGQGPKLLIQFQNNGVVDDSQLPKDRFSAERLKGVDSTLKIQPAKLEDSAVYLCASSLVALADLFFGPGTRLTVL.

V and J are TRBV21-1 and TRBJ2-7; the table's D call TRBD2 went unverified against the DNA. TRBV21-1 is assigned pseudogene status. The CDR3 consists of 13 residues. CDR3 residues: CASRGRPRYEQYF. For the CDR3, the DNA is TGTGCCAGCAGAGGGAGGCCCCGCTACGAGCAGTACTTC.

This clone occurred a few times. The chain employs TRBV24-1 and TRBJ1-2, with D unresolved. Trimming cost V 4 bases and J 3 bases, with 5 bases left between them. CDR1 and CDR2 (germline): KGHDR, SFDVKD. CDR3 length: 12 amino acids. The CDR3 nucleotides read TGTGCCACCAGTGACGACGACTATGGCTACACCTTC. Protein: CATSDDDYGYTF.

This chain joins TRBV6-5 and TRBJ2-2; 10 nucleotides line up with TRBD2. The CDR3 has 14 amino acids. V dropped 8 bases and J dropped 2; count of bases not matched to a gene: 2. CDR1 is MNHEY and CDR2 is SVGAGI in the germline V gene. CDR3 residues: CASSSGGNTGELFF. The CDR3 nucleotides are TGTGCCAGCTCTAGCGGGGGTAACACCGGGGAGCTGTTTTTT.

This sequence joins TRBV18 and TRBJ1-3; 7 bases agree with TRBD1. Looked up from germline, CDR1 is KGHSH and CDR2 is LQKENI. Trimming removed 4 bases from V and 0 bases from J; junction bases left unmatched: 9. CDR3 size: 17 residues. DNA of the CDR3: TGTGCCAGCTCACTCAGACAGGACAGGAACTCTGGAAACACCATATATTTT. The encoded protein is CASSLRQDRNSGNTIYF.

V usage is TRBV5-1 and J usage is TRBJ1-2; D ambiguous. The CDR3 is 14 residues long. Trimming left V 0 bases short and J 8 bases short, with 14 bases between. Germline lookup yields CDR1 SGHRS and CDR2 YFSETQ. CDR3 sequence: CASSLEGSVRGYTF. The DNA for the CDR3 is TGCGCCAGCAGCTTGGAGGGCTCGGTTCGAGGCTACACCTTC.

This clone turned up a few times. The chain has TRBV19 and TRBJ1-5; D unclear. V was clipped by 2 bases and J by 0 bases, with 8 bases between them. This CDR3 comprises 15 residues. The germline V gene encodes CDR1 LNHDA and CDR2 SQIVND (reference sequence). CDR3: CASSISGISNQPQHF. The CDR3 DNA reads TGTGCCAGTAGTATATCCGGAATTAGCAATCAGCCCCAGCATTTT.

The CDR3 sequence is CASKGTGGRQPQHF. The CDR3 bases are TGCGCCAGCAAAGGGACAGGGGGCCGTCAGCCCCAGCATTTT. This sequence joins TRBV10-2 and TRBJ1-5, with 12 bases lining up with TRBD1. CDR3 length: 14 residues. Trimming removed 7 bases from V and 6 bases from J; junction bases left unmatched: 4. Germline V gene sequence: CDR1 WSHSY, CDR2 SAAADI.

The chain is built from TRBV4-2 and TRBJ2-2, with TRBD2 identical over 12 bases. The germline V gene has CDR1 LGHNA and CDR2 YNFKEQ. V lost 4 bases and J lost 6; bases outside the gene matches: 9. The CDR3 sequence is 17 residues long. CDR3 DNA sequence: TGTGCCAGCAGCCGGCGGACTAGCGGGAAATCAGCCGGGGAGCTGTTTTTT. It translates to CASSRRTSGKSAGELFF.

This clone was counted between two and nine times. The chain combines TRBV5-1 with TRBJ2-7, with 7 bases identical to TRBD1. The V gene's germline CDR1 is SGHRS and CDR2 YFSETQ. Trimming removed 2 bases from V and 3 bases from J; junction bases left unmatched: 5. The CDR3 has 14 amino acids. In nucleotides, the CDR3 is TGCGCCAGCAGCTTCGAGCCAGGGGGCTACGAGCAGTACTTC. Translation: CASSFEPGGYEQYF.

This clone was counted only a few times. The V gene is TRBV4-1, the J gene TRBJ1-1; D is unresolved. Between the trimmed V and J ends, which lost 1 base and 8 bases, there was a span of 14 bases. The length of the CDR3 is 14 residues. CDR1 is MGHRA, CDR2 YSYEKL, per germline. CDR3 coding DNA: TGCGCCAGCAGCCAAGCCATTTCATCTCCCGAAGCTTTCTTT. Amino acid sequence: CASSQAISSPEAFF.

The chain links TRBV18 to TRBJ1-2; 7 bases fit TRBD1. Germline V gives CDR1 KGHSH, CDR2 LQKENI. The length of the CDR3 is 17 residues. J gave up 4 bases and V 6 bases, and 17 bases lay outside the gene matches. CDR3 bases: TGTGCCAGCTCCCCAACAGGGGCGAGCATTACGGGCTATGGCTACACCTTC. It codes for CASSPTGASITGYGYTF.

This clone was counted a few times. The chain couples TRBV5-5 to TRBJ1-2; 7 nucleotides line up with TRBD1. The junction had 10 bases not matched to a gene; V was cut back by 4 bases and J by 1 base. The CDR3 runs to 16 residues. Germline V gene data show CDR1 as SGHKS and CDR2 as YYEKEE (reference sequence). This CDR3 is CASSRQGGGYNYGYTF. CDR3 nucleotide sequence: TGTGCCAGCAGCCGGCAGGGGGGAGGCTATAACTATGGCTACACCTTC.

This clone appeared once. The gene calls are TRBV19 and TRBJ1-6; TRBD1 matches 8 bases. Germline-derived CDR1 and CDR2 are LNHDA and SQIVND (reference sequence). V lost 6 bases, J lost 9 bases, and 13 bases stayed unmatched. CDR3 length: 16 residues. Here the CDR3 DNA reads TGTGCCAGTAGGATCCGGGACAGGCCTGGAACTTCACCCCTCCACTTT. Encoded protein: CASRIRDRPGTSPLHF.

This clone was seen a few times. The V and J genes are TRBV11-2 and TRBJ1-2, with a tentative D call TRBD1 (5 bases). This CDR3 contains 12 residues. Germline V lookup: CDR1 SGHAT, CDR2 FQNNGV. V lost 2 bases, J lost 8 bases, and 9 bases lay in between. Here the CDR3 reads CASSLSQGGYTF. The CDR3 region has the DNA TGTGCCAGCAGCTTATCGCAGGGAGGCTACACCTTC. The full variable domain, with the rest looked up from reference TRBV11-2 and TRBJ1-2, is EAGVAQSPRYKIIEKRQSVAFWCNPISGHATLYWYQQILGQGPKLLIQFQNNGVVDDSQLPKDRFSAERLKGVDSTLKIQPAKLEDSAVYLCASSLSQGGYTFGSGTRLTVV.

The CDR3 sequence is CASSSPSGRYEQYF. CDR3 bases: TGTGCCAGCAGTTCCCCTAGCGGACGCTACGAGCAGTACTTC. The chain joins TRBV28 to TRBJ2-7; 7 nucleotides line up with TRBD2. The CDR3 is made up of 14 amino acids. Germline V gene lookup returns CDR1 MDHEN and CDR2 SYDVKM. The ends lost 4 bases at V and 3 bases at J; junction bases unmatched: 6.

The chain has TRBV6-6 and TRBJ1-1; weak D call: TRBD1 (5 bases). Trimming stripped 0 bases from V and 11 bases from J, with 16 bases between. Germline values: CDR1 MNHNY, CDR2 SVGAGI (reference sequence). The CDR3 length is 14 residues. CDR3 nucleotides: TGTGCCAGCAGTTACTCAAAGGGGAGGGAGGGGGCTTTCTTT. Translated: CASSYSKGREGAFF.